These 20 T cell receptor beta chains were all obtained from the same sample, sequenced in a study of a mutant IDH1 vaccine in newly diagnosed glioma (dated by TCRdb to the early 2020s). Receptor amplification or capture employed the immunoSEQ multiplex PCR assay. This is the immuneACCESS table as TCRdb keeps it, with only in-frame sequences that have V and J called. A part of the clones is gone; compared with another copy, unresolved V genes explain less than half, and the rest is unexplained. A total of approximately 58,000 clones appear in this sample, 80% to 85% of them only once. The top ten constitute 3.8% of the sample. Reading the label with the study, this specimen's time point is: week 47, end of study. Every vaccine dose consisted of 300 ug of a 20-mer mutant IDH1 peptide in Montanide, administered subcutaneously together with topical imiquimod. No antigen is known for these receptors.

The sequencing here drew on PBMCs, taken from a glioma patient whose treatment included an IDH1 peptide vaccine. These receptors originate from a man aged 25 to 40 with glioma.

This clone appeared a single time. J is TRBJ2-2 and V is TRBV11-2; 13 nucleotides agree with TRBD2. The germline V gene has CDR1 SGHAT and CDR2 FQNNGV. V gave up 4 bases and J gave up 3 bases; unmatched junction bases: 11. The CDR3 extends over 19 amino acids. CDR3 bases: TGTGCCAGCAGCTCATTTTCCGGGACTAGCGGGGTTTACACCGGGGAGCTGTTTTTT. Amino acids: CASSSFSGTSGVYTGELFF.

The rearrangement uses TRBV13 and TRBJ2-2; D is ambiguous. This CDR3 has 16 residues. Germline CDR1 and CDR2: PRHDT and FYEKMQ (reference sequence). Trimming removed 4 bases from V and 3 bases from J, with 15 bases in between. CDR3 protein: CASSSGSLLDTGELFF. CDR3 nucleotides: TGTGCCAGCAGCTCCGGGTCGTTGTTGGACACCGGGGAGCTGTTTTTT.

This chain joins TRBV5-8 and TRBJ2-7, with a weak D call TRBD1 (6 bases). V lost 4 bases and J 4 bases, leaving 9 bases between the germline ends. This CDR3 spans 12 amino acids. The V gene's germline CDR1 is SGHTS and CDR2 YDEGEE. The CDR3 spells CASSRGGYEQYF. The CDR3 DNA follows: TGTGCCAGCAGCCGAGGGGGATACGAGCAGTACTTC.

The chain joins TRBV7-9 to TRBJ1-4; TRBD1 agrees at 7 bases. The J segment lost 5 bases and the V segment lost 4 bases, leaving 4 bases of the junction unmatched. CDR3 length equals 14 residues. Germline loops: CDR1 SEHNR, CDR2 FQNEAQ (reference sequence). Here the CDR3 DNA reads TGTGCCAGCAGCTCGACAGGGAGGAATGAAAAACTGTTTTTT. This sequence encodes CASSSTGRNEKLFF.

The chain joins TRBV15 to TRBJ2-7, with 8 nucleotides matching TRBD1. The J segment lost 3 bases and the V segment lost 1 base, leaving 5 bases of the junction unmatched. Germline V gene lookup returns CDR1 LNHNV and CDR2 YYDKDF (reference sequence). The CDR3 covers 15 residues. The CDR3 region is CATSRVAGGSYEQYF. The CDR3 DNA is TGTGCCACCAGCAGAGTGGCAGGGGGCAGCTACGAGCAGTACTTC.

The J gene is TRBJ2-5, the V gene TRBV19; no clear D. The ends were cut back, 5 bases at V and 4 bases at J, with 11 bases in the middle. The germline gives CDR1 LNHDA, CDR2 SQIVND (reference sequence). The CDR3 consists of 13 residues. The CDR3 here is CASSLIGGETQYF. CDR3 coding DNA: TGTGCCAGTAGTCTGATTGGCGGAGAGACCCAGTACTTC.

The chain uses TRBV15 and TRBJ1-2; D perhaps matches TRBD1 (5 bases). This CDR3 has 15 amino acids. Germline assignment: CDR1 LNHNV and CDR2 YYDKDF (reference sequence). V shed 2 bases and J shed 4 bases, with 14 bases lying between them. As DNA, the CDR3 is TGTGCCACCAGCAGAATTAAACAGGATCTCTATGGCTACACCTTC. The encoded protein is CATSRIKQDLYGYTF.

V usage is TRBV7-9 and J usage is TRBJ1-2; TRBD1 matches 7 bases. The CDR3 is 15 amino acids. Germline loops: CDR1 SEHNR, CDR2 FQNEAQ (reference sequence). The V and J ends lost 8 bases and 0 bases, in that order; junction bases with no gene match: 9. Here the CDR3 DNA reads TGTGCCAGCGACTTAGGGGGCGTCTCTAACTATGGCTACACCTTC. It translates to CASDLGGVSNYGYTF.

This clone was seen only a few times. The chain combines TRBV6-1 with TRBJ1-5; 7 bases fit TRBD1. The J segment lost 0 bases and the V segment lost 6 bases, leaving 2 bases of the junction unmatched. Germline V gene lookup returns CDR1 MNHNS and CDR2 SASEGT. The CDR3 has 14 amino acids. In DNA, the CDR3 is TGTGCCAGCAGGACAGGGTTTAGCAATCAGCCCCAGCATTTT. Protein product: CASRTGFSNQPQHF.

This chain joins TRBV6-5 and TRBJ1-2, with D uncertain. The CDR3 spans 13 residues. Per germline, CDR1 MNHEY and CDR2 SVGAGI. The V end lost 7 bases, the J end lost 6 bases, and 15 bases lay between the germline ends. CDR3 sequence reads: CASTPAQRDGYTF. As DNA, the CDR3 is TGTGCCAGCACCCCCGCCCAACGAGATGGCTACACCTTC.

The rearrangement uses TRBV7-9 and TRBJ2-5; possibly TRBD1 or TRBD2 for D (5 bases each). Germline V gene sequence: CDR1 SEHNR, CDR2 FQNEAQ (reference sequence). V was cut by 5 bases and J by 7 bases, with 20 bases left in between. The CDR3 sequence is 15 residues long. The CDR3 sequence: CASSPTGTSEGTQYF. The CDR3 nucleotides are TGTGCCAGCAGCCCTACCGGGACCTCCGAGGGGACCCAGTACTTC.

The chain couples TRBV14 to TRBJ1-3; tentatively, D is TRBD1 (6 bases). CDR3 size: 15 residues. The V gene lost 4 bases and the J gene lost 4 bases, with 14 bases spanning the gap. In germline, CDR1 is SGHDN, CDR2 FVKESK. DNA of the CDR3: TGTGCCAGCAGCCGATTAACAGGGTCAGGAAACACCATATATTTT. Amino acid sequence: CASSRLTGSGNTIYF.

The chain combines TRBV27 with TRBJ2-7, with 13 nucleotides matching TRBD2. V trimming: 4 bases; J trimming: 4 bases; junction bases outside the gene matches: 4. CDR3 length: 15 amino acids. Germline lookup yields CDR1 MNHEY and CDR2 SMNVEV (reference sequence). The CDR3 coding sequence is TGTGCCAGCAGTTCCTGGACTAGCGGGAGATACGAGCAGTACTTC. Translating it yields CASSSWTSGRYEQYF.

In its sample, this clone was seen once. The chain joins TRBV14 to TRBJ2-7; D tentatively fits TRBD1 or TRBD2 (6 bases each). Trimming left V 5 bases short and J 6 bases short, with 20 bases between. Germline CDR1 is SGHDN and CDR2 is FVKESK. The CDR3 runs 15 residues. The CDR3 coding sequence is TGTGCCAGCAGCTCACAGGGACTCTTGAGGAGCGAGCAGTACTTC. Translation: CASSSQGLLRSEQYF.

The CDR3 coding sequence is TGTGCTAGTGGTTTGGCCCAAAAGGACAGGGCTTCCTACAATGAGCAGTTCTTC. Translated: CASGLAQKDRASYNEQFF. The rearrangement links TRBV12-5 to TRBJ2-1; 8 bases match TRBD1. Per germline, CDR1 LGHNT and CDR2 FRNRAP. V was clipped by 1 base and J by 1 base; unmatched bases: 9. This CDR3 spans 18 amino acids.

The chain employs TRBV5-1 and TRBJ1-1, with 10 positions matching TRBD1. Germline V gives CDR1 SGHRS, CDR2 YFSETQ. This CDR3 is 15 amino acids long. With 4 bases clipped from V and 5 bases from J, the junction kept 8 bases outside the gene matches. The CDR3 reads CASSPGDRGGTEAFF. The CDR3 coding sequence is TGCGCCAGCAGCCCCGGGGACAGGGGAGGGACTGAAGCTTTCTTT.

CDR3 DNA: TGTGCCAGCAGTGAAATGGGTATCTCCTACGAGCAGTACTTC. Its protein is CASSEMGISYEQYF. J is TRBJ2-7 and V is TRBV2; no firm D call. CDR1 and CDR2 (germline): SNHLY, FYNNEI. V lost 2 bases and J lost 0, with 8 bases in between. The CDR3 sequence is 14 residues long.

The CDR3 DNA sequence: TGTGCCAGCTCACCGGGCGGAGATTCCGGAAACACCATATATTTT. Protein: CASSPGGDSGNTIYF. V and J are TRBV18 and TRBJ1-3; D unresolved. The V and J ends lost 3 bases and 4 bases respectively, with 13 bases between them. Germline-derived CDR1 and CDR2 are KGHSH and LQKENI. This CDR3 spans 15 amino acids.

The chain uses TRBV6-4 and TRBJ2-5; the D call may be TRBD1 or TRBD2 (5 bases each). Germline CDR1 reads MRHNA; CDR2 reads SNTAGT. The CDR3 contains 19 residues. V gave up 4 bases and J gave up 0 bases, with 24 bases separating them. CDR3 region: CASSVPEVRDPRYQETQYF. In DNA form, the CDR3 reads TGTGCCAGCAGTGTCCCAGAAGTTAGGGACCCGAGGTACCAAGAGACCCAGTACTTC.

V is TRBV4-2 and J is TRBJ1-5, with D unresolved. The germline V gene encodes CDR1 LGHNA and CDR2 YNFKEQ. The V end was cut by 4 bases, the J end by 2 bases, with 12 bases between. This CDR3 has 15 residues. The CDR3 sequence: CASSRSSGGNQPQHF. The CDR3 DNA is TGTGCCAGCAGCCGTAGTTCCGGGGGCAATCAGCCCCAGCATTTT.